Listed here is a single T cell receptor (beta chain). As yet, its antigen is unknown. Preparation of the TCRbeta library involved a method that used unique molecular identifiers. TCRdb independently ran MiXCR on the PCR reads; one entry per CDR3 protein. The table shows some 190,000 distinct CDR3 sequences, with approximately 12% occurring only once. This sample stems from a study of T-cell reconstitution after alpha-beta-depleted transplantation in children. Study-wide findings and caveats: Hyperexpanded clones declined; after one year, newly produced T cells mostly supplied diversity. Several hundred expanded graft clones reportedly gave rise to the alpha-beta T cells present about two months after transplant. Surviving recipient cells, namely T cells and thymic progenitors, were the source of high day-60 TCRbeta diversity in some patients.

CDR1 and CDR2 from the germline V gene are DFQATT and SNEGSKA (reference sequence). The CDR3 contains 14 residues. Trimming took off 6 bases at V and 6 bases at J, with 15 bases between the two ends. The source of this sequence is a boy younger than 10 with acute myeloid leukemia, due to receive a stem cell transplant. The chain carries TRBV20-1 and TRBJ1-6; maybe TRBD1 (5 bases). This specimen consisted of PBMCs, obtained before TCRalphabeta/CD19-depleted stem cell transplant. The CDR3 bases are TGCAGTGCGAGATGGGGGGACGTTAATTCACCCCTCCACTTT. Protein sequence: CSARWGDVNSPLHF.